These T cell receptor beta chains were read from a single sample in a study of early T cells in non-severe SARS-CoV-2 infection. TCRdb called the 5' RACE reads again in MiXCR, with one record for every CDR3 protein. The sample consists of about 80,000 distinct CDR3 sequences, around 5% of them appearing once. Sequences were derived from whole blood, sampled at baseline. The origin of the receptors is an adult who was a healthcare worker with PCR-confirmed SARS-CoV-2 infection or an uninfected control (not recorded which). Both conserved end residues are part of each CDR3. Fields, in order: J gene, clone size, D gene, V gene, CDR3 DNA, CDR3 protein. D genes are given only for firm matches. The size of a clone is reported for some rows only, either as once, few or many, or as a class for expanded clones.

TRBJ2-7,many,TRBD2,TRBV7-7,TGTGCCAGCAGCGACGGGACTAGCGGGAAATACGAGCAGTACTTC,CASSDGTSGKYEQYF
TRBJ2-3,many,TRBD2,TRBV6-1,TGTGCCAGCAGTGAAAAAGCGGGAGGGCCAAGTACGCAGTATTTT,CASSEKAGGPSTQYF
TRBJ2-3,many,TRBD2,TRBV5-4,TGTGCCAGCAGCACACTTGACATAACGGGGGGAAAGCAGTATTTT,CASSTLDITGGKQYF
TRBJ2-7,-,TRBD1,TRBV6-6,TGTGCCAGCACCTTAAGCCGGGACAGGGCCTACGAGCAGTACTTC,CASTLSRDRAYEQYF
TRBJ2-1,many,TRBD1,TRBV7-3,TGTGCCAGCAGCTTTGCCGGGACAGGGGCATACAATGAGCAGTTCTTC,CASSFAGTGAYNEQFF
TRBJ2-3,-,-,TRBV10-1,TGCGCCAGCAGTGAGTCGAGAGGAAGCACAGATACGCAGTATTTT,CASSESRGSTDTQYF
TRBJ2-1,few,TRBD2,TRBV11-3,TGTGCCAGCAGCAAGGGACTAGGGAATGAGCAGTTCTTC,CASSKGLGNEQFF
TRBJ2-1,-,-,TRBV6-1,TGTGCCAGCACGATCGGCTCTAGCTCCTACAATGAGCAGTTCTTC,CASTIGSSSYNEQFF
TRBJ2-7,few,-,TRBV6-5,TGTGCCAGCAGACGTGACCCGGGGCCCTACGAGCAGTACTTC,CASRRDPGPYEQYF
TRBJ2-7,many,-,TRBV7-6,TGTGCCAGCAGCTTGGGACTTTCATCGGAGCAGTACTTC,CASSLGLSSEQYF
TRBJ2-1,-,TRBD1,TRBV6-5,TGTGCCAGCAGTCGTCGACAGGGCGGTGAGCAGTTCTTC,CASSRRQGGEQFF
TRBJ1-1,many,-,TRBV20-1,TGCAGTGCTAGTACCCCCTCCGGGAACACTGAAGCTTTCTTT,CSASTPSGNTEAFF
TRBJ2-1,many,TRBD2,TRBV6-5,TGTGCCAGCAGTTATGAGTCTAGCGGGAGGAATGAGCAGTTCTTC,CASSYESSGRNEQFF
TRBJ1-5,few,-,TRBV5-1,TGCGCCAGCAGCTTGGACGGGAATAAGAACAATCAGCCCCAGCATTTT,CASSLDGNKNNQPQHF
TRBJ2-1,many,-,TRBV7-3,TGTGCCAGCAGCTTATCCGCGGGCAGCTCCTACAATGAGCAGTTCTTC,CASSLSAGSSYNEQFF
TRBJ2-5,many,-,TRBV18,TGTGCCAGCTCACCACCTTTCGCCTTGTACCAAGAGACCCAGTACTTC,CASSPPFALYQETQYF
TRBJ2-3,many,-,TRBV14,TGTGCCAGCAGCAAAGAACAGGGATGGCGCACAGATACGCAGTATTTT,CASSKEQGWRTDTQYF
TRBJ2-7,few,TRBD1,TRBV6-2/TRBV6-3,TGTGCCAGCAGGTTATCTCCAGGGGGTGCCTACGAGCAGTACTTC,CASRLSPGGAYEQYF